Each of the 9 T cell receptor beta chains below was sequenced from the same sample in a study of shared clonotypes between healthy human individuals. This table comes from immunoSEQ multiplex PCR, and its TCRdb copy is limited to in-frame clones, with some not included. Here the sample spans over 2 million clones, roughly 95% being singletons. CD45RO-negative CD8 cells positively selected for CCR7 made up the naive population, which excluded terminally differentiated effector memory CD45RA+ cells. Input material: naive CD8+ T cells sorted from blood. Receptor source: a man between 18 and 29 years old in good health.

The chain is built from TRBV6-5 and TRBJ2-5; 11 nucleotides line up with TRBD2. V gave up 8 bases and J gave up 5 bases; unmatched junction bases: 7. The CDR3 loop spans 14 amino acids. Germline V gives CDR1 MNHEY, CDR2 SVGAGI. The CDR3 protein is CASFQLAGGETQYF. The CDR3 DNA follows: TGTGCCAGCTTTCAATTAGCGGGAGGGGAGACCCAGTACTTC.

The V and J genes are TRBV6-5 and TRBJ1-1; D remains unclear. Trimming removed 6 bases from V and 3 bases from J, with 14 bases in between. Germline CDR1 and CDR2: MNHEY and SVGAGI. The CDR3 is made up of 14 amino acids. The DNA of the CDR3 is TGTGCCAGCAGCCCCGAGGGCTGGGACACTGAAGCTTTCTTT. It encodes CASSPEGWDTEAFF.

This chain connects TRBV10-2 to TRBJ2-7; 9 nucleotides align to TRBD1. Trimming took 2 bases from V and 0 from J; bases not matched to a gene: 8. CDR3 length equals 17 residues. Germline V lookup: CDR1 WSHSY, CDR2 SAAADI. CDR3 nucleotides: TGCGCCAGCAGTGAGACTTTAGTGGGACAGGGCTCCTACGAGCAGTACTTC. Its protein product is CASSETLVGQGSYEQYF.

The chain is built from TRBV2 and TRBJ2-2, with no clear D. Germline values: CDR1 SNHLY, CDR2 FYNNEI. V dropped 6 bases and J dropped 4 bases, with 9 bases sitting between them. CDR3 size: 13 residues. The CDR3 DNA follows: TGTGCCAGCAGCCCCGTGGGCACCGGGGAGCTGTTTTTT. Amino acids: CASSPVGTGELFF.

V gene TRBV6-5 combines with J gene TRBJ2-2; a weak D match, TRBD1 (6 bases). This CDR3 has 15 amino acids. Trimming stripped 4 bases from V and 0 bases from J, with 9 bases between. The germline V gene encodes CDR1 MNHEY and CDR2 SVGAGI. CDR3 residues: CASSWTASNTGELFF. CDR3 in DNA: TGTGCCAGCAGTTGGACAGCTTCGAACACCGGGGAGCTGTTTTTT.

V gene TRBV25-1 combines with J gene TRBJ1-2; 7 positions match TRBD1. CDR1 and CDR2 (germline): MGHDK, SYGVNS. There are 16 residues in the CDR3. J lost 4 bases, V lost 7 bases, and 15 bases had no gene match. CDR3 in amino acids: CASTPGAGTDTYGYTF. The CDR3 region has the DNA TGTGCCAGCACCCCCGGGGCCGGGACAGACACCTATGGCTACACCTTC.

This clone occurred a few times. V usage is TRBV30 and J usage is TRBJ2-7; D gene ambiguous. Germline CDR1 is GTSNPN and CDR2 is SVGIG (reference sequence). The CDR3 spans 15 residues. Trimming shortened V by 3 bases and J by 3 bases, and 18 bases separated the two germline ends. CDR3 DNA: TGTGCCTGGAGAAAAGCGTTCGGCGACTTCTACGAGCAGTACTTC. It codes for CAWRKAFGDFYEQYF.

The chain uses TRBV6-8 and TRBJ2-5, with D possibly matching TRBD2 (6 bases). The V and J ends lost 9 bases and 3 bases respectively, with 17 bases between them. The CDR3 totals 14 residues. The germline gives CDR1 MNHGY, CDR2 SAAAGT. The CDR3 DNA reads as TGTGCCAGTGGAGGAGGGTCTGAGGAAGAGACCCAGTACTTC. This gives the protein CASGGGSEEETQYF.

The genes are TRBV4-1 and TRBJ1-1, with 7 bases lining up with TRBD1. Germline V gene lookup returns CDR1 MGHRA and CDR2 YSYEKL. The CDR3 consists of 17 residues. V dropped 3 bases and J dropped 0; count of bases not matched to a gene: 10. The CDR3 bases are TGCGCCAGCAGCCAGAACAGGGGTAGGCTCATGAACACTGAAGCTTTCTTT. Protein sequence: CASSQNRGRLMNTEAFF.